This T cell receptor beta chain is drawn from a study of blood T cell repertoires in COVID-19. Study as a whole: Samples taken during acute and convalescent COVID-19 were collected in the United States, Italy and Spain. PBMCs, B-cell-depleted T cells, or T cells provided the cDNA or gDNA that made up the material.

In the authors' methods: Amplification of reference gene primers provided the estimated nucleated cell counts. The assay was immunoSEQ multiplex PCR, and TCRdb's table has in-frame clones only and misses some. Clonal size and the V and J genes are those of that table, whereas D and trimming came from the DNA. There are approximately 150,000 clones in the sample; just under 90% occur only once, and approximately 9% lies in the top ten. Sample: peripheral blood. The TCR comes from a woman aged 45-65 years with active or convalescent COVID-19.

CDR3 sequence (DNA): TGTGCCAGCAGTGATCAGACATACTCTGGGGCCAACGTCCTGACTTTC. This codes for CASSDQTYSGANVLTF. This rearrangement joins TRBV25-1 to TRBJ2-6; the D is unclear. Per germline, CDR1 MGHDK and CDR2 SYGVNS. This CDR3 comprises 16 residues. The V gene lost 3 bases and the J gene lost 0 bases, with 9 bases spanning the gap.